This T cell receptor beta chain is drawn from a study of response to subunit inactivated influenza vaccine. Study-level findings and limits: The authors proposed limited new T cell recruitment per seasonal influenza vaccination.

TCRdb re-analysed the RT-PCR reads in MiXCR, keeping a single row per CDR3 protein. The sample lists more than 600,000 distinct CDR3 sequences; about a fifth were seen once. This clonotype was detected a few times. What it binds is unknown. One junction end disagrees with the germline gene, perhaps due to a read error. Germline CDR1 DFQATT, CDR2 SNEGSKA (reference sequence). This CDR3 comprises 14 residues. This chain uses TRBV20-1 with TRBJ2-7; perhaps TRBD2 as D (6 bases). The source material was PBMCs from blood, sampled 4 to 6 days after vaccination. The clonotype originates from a man aged 45 to 65 who received an inactivated influenza vaccine. The CDR3 region has the DNA TGCAGTGCTAGGTACGGGAGAGGGGTCTACGAGCAGTATTTC. This encodes CSARYGRGVYEQYF.